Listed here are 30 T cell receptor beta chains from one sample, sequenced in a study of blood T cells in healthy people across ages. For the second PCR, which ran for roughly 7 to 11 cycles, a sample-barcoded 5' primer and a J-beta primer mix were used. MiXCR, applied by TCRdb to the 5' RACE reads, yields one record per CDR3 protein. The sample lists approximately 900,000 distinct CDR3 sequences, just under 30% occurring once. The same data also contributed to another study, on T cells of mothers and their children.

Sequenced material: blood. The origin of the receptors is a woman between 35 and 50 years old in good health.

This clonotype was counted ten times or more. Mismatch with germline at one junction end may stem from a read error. The DNA of the CDR3 is TGTGCCGGCAGTCCCGGGACAGGGCTCTACGAGCAGTACTTC. Amino acid sequence: CAGSPGTGLYEQYF. The chain combines TRBV7-2 with TRBJ2-7; 9 positions agree with TRBD1. CDR1 and CDR2 (germline): SGHTA, FQGNSA. CDR3 length: 14 amino acids.

CDR3 in DNA: TGTGCCAGCAGTTTAGTAGGGCGCCGGGGGCTAGCGGGGAGAGCTAGCACAGATACGCAGTATTTT. Residues: CASSLVGRRGLAGRASTDTQYF. The gene calls are TRBV12-3 or TRBV12-4 and TRBJ2-3; 9 bases are a match to TRBD2. V shed 1 base and J 0 bases; nucleotides not matched to a gene: 20. The CDR3 is 22 residues long.

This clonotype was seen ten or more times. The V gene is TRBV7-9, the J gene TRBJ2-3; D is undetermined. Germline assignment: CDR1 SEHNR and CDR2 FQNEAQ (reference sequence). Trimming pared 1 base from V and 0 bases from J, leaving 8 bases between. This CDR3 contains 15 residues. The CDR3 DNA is TGTGCCAGCAGCTTAGGACGTAGCAGCACAGATACGCAGTATTTT. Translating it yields CASSLGRSSTDTQYF. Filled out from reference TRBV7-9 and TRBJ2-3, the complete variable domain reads DTGVSQNPRHKITKRGQNVTFRCDPISEHNRLYWYRQTLGQGPEFLTYFQNEAQLEKSRLLSDRFSAERPKGSFSTLEIQRTEQGDSAMYLCASSLGRSSTDTQYFGPGTRLTVL.

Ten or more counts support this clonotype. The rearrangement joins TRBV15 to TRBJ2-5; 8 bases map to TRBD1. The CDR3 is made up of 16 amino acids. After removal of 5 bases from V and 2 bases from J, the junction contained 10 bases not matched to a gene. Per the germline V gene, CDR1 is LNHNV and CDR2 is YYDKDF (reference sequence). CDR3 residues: CATSQYGTGRQETQYF. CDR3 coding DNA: TGTGCCACCAGCCAATACGGGACAGGTCGACAAGAGACCCAGTACTTC.

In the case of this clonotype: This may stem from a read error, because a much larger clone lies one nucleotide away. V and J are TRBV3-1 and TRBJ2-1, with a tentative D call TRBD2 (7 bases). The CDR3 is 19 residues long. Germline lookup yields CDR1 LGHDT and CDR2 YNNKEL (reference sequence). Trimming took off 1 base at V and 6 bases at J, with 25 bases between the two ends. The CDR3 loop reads CASSQGIGFIVGGLNEQFF. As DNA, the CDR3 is TGTGCCAGCAGCCAAGGCATTGGGTTTATAGTGGGGGGGCTCAATGAGCAGTTCTTC.

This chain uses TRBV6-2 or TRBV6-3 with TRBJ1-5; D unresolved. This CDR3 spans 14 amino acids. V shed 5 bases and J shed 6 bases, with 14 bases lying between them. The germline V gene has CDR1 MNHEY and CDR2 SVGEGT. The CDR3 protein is CASSESGDSQPQHF. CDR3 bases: TGTGCCAGCAGTGAGAGTGGGGATAGTCAGCCCCAGCATTTT.

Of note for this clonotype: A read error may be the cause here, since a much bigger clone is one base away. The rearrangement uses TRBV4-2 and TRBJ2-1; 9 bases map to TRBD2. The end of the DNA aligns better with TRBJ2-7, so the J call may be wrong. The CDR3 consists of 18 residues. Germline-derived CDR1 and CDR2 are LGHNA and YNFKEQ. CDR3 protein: CASSPIRGSGGSYNEQYF. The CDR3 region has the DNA TGTGCCAGCAGCCCTATAAGGGGGAGCGGGGGGTCCTACAATGAGCAGTACTTC.

The CDR3 DNA sequence: TGTGCCAGCAGTGAAAATCGACGGTACCGGAGCTCCTACAATGAGCAGTTCTTC. Its protein is CASSENRRYRSSYNEQFF. V and J are TRBV2 and TRBJ2-1; D is unclear. This CDR3 has 18 residues. Germline CDR1 and CDR2: SNHLY and FYNNEI. The germline V and J ends were trimmed by 2 bases and 0 bases, with 17 bases remaining between them.

CDR3 sequence (DNA): TGTGCCAGCACCGACAGGGCTATGAACACTGAAGCTTTCTTT. This sequence encodes CASTDRAMNTEAFF. The chain couples TRBV7-9 to TRBJ1-1, with 7 positions matching TRBD1. The CDR3 spans 14 residues. Germline assignment: CDR1 SEHNR and CDR2 FQNEAQ (reference sequence). Germline trimming cut 7 bases from V and 0 bases from J; bases unmatched to any gene: 5.

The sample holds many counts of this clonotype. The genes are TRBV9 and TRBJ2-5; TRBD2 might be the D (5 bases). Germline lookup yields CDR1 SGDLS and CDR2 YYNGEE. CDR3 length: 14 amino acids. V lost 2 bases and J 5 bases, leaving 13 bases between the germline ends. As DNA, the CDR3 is TGTGCCAGCAGCGTCGGCGGGTTCGTGGAGACCCAGTACTTC. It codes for CASSVGGFVETQYF.

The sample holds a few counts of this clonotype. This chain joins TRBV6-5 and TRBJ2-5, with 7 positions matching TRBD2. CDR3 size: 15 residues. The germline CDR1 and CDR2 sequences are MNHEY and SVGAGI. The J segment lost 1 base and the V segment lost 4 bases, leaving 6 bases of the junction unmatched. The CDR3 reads CASSSETSRQETQYF. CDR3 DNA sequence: TGTGCCAGCAGTTCCGAGACTAGCCGCCAAGAGACCCAGTACTTC.

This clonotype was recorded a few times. The CDR3 here is CAWGTPGRIGGEQFF. As DNA, the CDR3 is TGTGCCTGGGGGACCCCGGGTAGGATCGGTGGTGAGCAGTTCTTC. The chain is built from TRBV30 and TRBJ2-1; the D call may be TRBD1 or TRBD2 (5 bases each). The germline V gene encodes CDR1 GTSNPN and CDR2 SVGIG (reference sequence). V lost 5 bases and J 9 bases, leaving 23 bases between the germline ends. This CDR3 is built from 15 residues.

CDR3 loop: CATSDLTGSTDTQYF. CDR3 DNA sequence: TGTGCCACCAGTGATTTGACGGGAAGCACAGATACGCAGTATTTT. This sequence joins TRBV24-1 and TRBJ2-3; D possibly corresponds to TRBD2 (5 bases). Looked up from germline, CDR1 is KGHDR and CDR2 is SFDVKD. CDR3 length equals 15 residues. Between the trimmed V and J ends, which lost 0 bases and 0 bases, there was a span of 6 bases.

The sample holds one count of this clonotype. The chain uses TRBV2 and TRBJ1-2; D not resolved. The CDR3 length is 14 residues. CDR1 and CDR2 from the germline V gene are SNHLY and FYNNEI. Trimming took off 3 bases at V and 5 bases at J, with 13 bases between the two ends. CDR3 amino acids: CASSERRSPYGYTF. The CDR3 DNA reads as TGTGCCAGCAGTGAGCGTCGGTCACCTTATGGCTACACCTTC.

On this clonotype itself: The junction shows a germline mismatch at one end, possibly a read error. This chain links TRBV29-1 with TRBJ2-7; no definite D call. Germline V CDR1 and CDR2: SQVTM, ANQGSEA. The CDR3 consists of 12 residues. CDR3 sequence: CSGEWSSYEQYF. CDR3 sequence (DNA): TGCAGCGGTGAATGGTCGTCCTACGAGCAGTACTTC.

The CDR3 region has the DNA TGTGCCAGCAGTTTAGCAACAGGGAGGACAGATACGCAGTATTTT. Amino acids: CASSLATGRTDTQYF. The rearrangement links TRBV12-3 or TRBV12-4 to TRBJ2-3; either TRBD1 or TRBD2 may supply D (6 bases each). The CDR3 runs to 15 residues. Trimming took off 0 bases at V and 3 bases at J, with 10 bases between the two ends.

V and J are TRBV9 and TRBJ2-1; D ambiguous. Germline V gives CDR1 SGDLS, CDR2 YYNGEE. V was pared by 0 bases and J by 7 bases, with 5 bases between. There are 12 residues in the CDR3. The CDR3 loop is CASSVGANEQFF. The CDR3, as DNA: TGTGCCAGCAGCGTAGGGGCAAATGAGCAGTTCTTC.

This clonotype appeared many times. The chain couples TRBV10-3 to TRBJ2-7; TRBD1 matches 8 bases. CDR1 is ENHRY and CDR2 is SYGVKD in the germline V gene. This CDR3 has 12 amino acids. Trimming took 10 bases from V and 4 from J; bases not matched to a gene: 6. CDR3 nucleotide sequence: TGTGCCACGGGACAGGACAAATACGAGCAGTACTTC. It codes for CATGQDKYEQYF.

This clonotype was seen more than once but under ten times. The CDR3 DNA is TGTGCCAGCCTTCCCGGGCGGGGGTACTACAATGAGCAGTACTTC. Its translation: CASLPGRGYYNEQYF. The rearrangement links TRBV7-2 to TRBJ2-5; TRBD2 matches 7 bases. CDR1 and CDR2 (germline): SGHTA, FQGNSA. This CDR3 has 15 residues. Germline trimming cut 8 bases from V and 11 bases from J; bases unmatched to any gene: 20.

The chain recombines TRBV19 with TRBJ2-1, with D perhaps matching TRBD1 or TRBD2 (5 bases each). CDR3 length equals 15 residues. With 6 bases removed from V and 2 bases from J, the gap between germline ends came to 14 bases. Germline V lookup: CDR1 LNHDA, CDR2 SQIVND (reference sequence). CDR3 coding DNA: TGTGCCAGTAGGCAGGGACCCCCAACCTACAATGAGCAGTTCTTC. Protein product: CASRQGPPTYNEQFF.

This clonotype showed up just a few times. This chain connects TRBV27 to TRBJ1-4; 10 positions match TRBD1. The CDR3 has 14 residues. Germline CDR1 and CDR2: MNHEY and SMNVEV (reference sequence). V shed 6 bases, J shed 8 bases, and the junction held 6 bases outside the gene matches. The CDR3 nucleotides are TGTGCCAGCAGGGGGACAGGGGTAGGCGAAAAACTGTTTTTT. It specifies CASRGTGVGEKLFF. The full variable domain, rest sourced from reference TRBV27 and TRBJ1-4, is EAQVTQNPRYLITVTGKKLTVTCSQNMNHEYMSWYRQDPGLGLRQIYYSMNVEVTDKGDVPEGYKVSRKEKRNFPLILESPSPNQTSLYFCASRGTGVGEKLFFGSGTQLSVL.

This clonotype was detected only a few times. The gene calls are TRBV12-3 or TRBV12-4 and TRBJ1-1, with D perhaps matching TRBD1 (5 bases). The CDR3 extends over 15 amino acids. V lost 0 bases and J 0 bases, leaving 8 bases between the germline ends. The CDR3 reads CASSLADSLNTEAFF. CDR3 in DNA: TGTGCCAGCAGTTTAGCAGACAGTCTGAACACTGAAGCTTTCTTT.

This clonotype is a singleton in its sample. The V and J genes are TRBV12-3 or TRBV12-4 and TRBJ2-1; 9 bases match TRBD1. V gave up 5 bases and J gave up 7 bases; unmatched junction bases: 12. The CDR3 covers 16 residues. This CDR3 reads CASSGQTGGRGNEQFF. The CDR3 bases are TGTGCCAGCAGTGGACAAACAGGGGGCCGAGGGAATGAGCAGTTCTTC.

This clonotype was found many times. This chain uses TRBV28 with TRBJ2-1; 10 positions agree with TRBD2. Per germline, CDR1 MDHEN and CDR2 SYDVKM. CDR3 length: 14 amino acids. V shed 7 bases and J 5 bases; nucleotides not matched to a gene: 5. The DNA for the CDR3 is TGTGCCAGCAAGCGGGGGGGCTCTAACAATGAGCAGTTCTTC. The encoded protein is CASKRGGSNNEQFF. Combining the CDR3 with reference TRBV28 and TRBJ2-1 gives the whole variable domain DVKVTQSSRYLVKRTGEKVFLECVQDMDHENMFWYRQDPGLGLRLIYFSYDVKMKEKGDIPEGYSVSREKKERFSLILESASTNQTSMYLCASKRGGSNNEQFFGPGTRLTVL.

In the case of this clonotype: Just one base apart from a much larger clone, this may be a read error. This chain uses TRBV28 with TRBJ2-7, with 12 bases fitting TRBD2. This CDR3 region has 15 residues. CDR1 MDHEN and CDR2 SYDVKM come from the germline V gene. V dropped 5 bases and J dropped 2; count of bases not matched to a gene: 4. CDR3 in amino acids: CASSRGLAGTYEQYF. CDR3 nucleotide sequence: TGTGCCAGCAGTAGGGGACTAGCGGGCACCTACGAGCAGTACTTC.

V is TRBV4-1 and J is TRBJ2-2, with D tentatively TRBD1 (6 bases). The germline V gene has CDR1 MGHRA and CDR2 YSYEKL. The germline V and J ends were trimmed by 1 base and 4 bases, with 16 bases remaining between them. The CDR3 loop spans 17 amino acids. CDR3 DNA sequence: TGCGCCAGCAGCCAAGGACCCCCACAGGGCCCCACCGGGGAGCTGTTTTTT. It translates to CASSQGPPQGPTGELFF.

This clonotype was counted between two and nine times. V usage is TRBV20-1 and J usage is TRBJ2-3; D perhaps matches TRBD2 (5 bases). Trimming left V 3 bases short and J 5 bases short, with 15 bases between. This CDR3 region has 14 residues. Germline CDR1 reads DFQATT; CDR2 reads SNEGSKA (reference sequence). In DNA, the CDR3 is TGCAGTGCTAGCCGGGGAGTTATAGGAGATACGCAGTATTTT. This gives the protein CSASRGVIGDTQYF.

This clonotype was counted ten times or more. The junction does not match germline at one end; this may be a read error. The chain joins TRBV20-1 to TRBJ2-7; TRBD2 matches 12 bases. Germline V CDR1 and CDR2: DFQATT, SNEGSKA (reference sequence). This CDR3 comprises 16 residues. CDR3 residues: CSARGASGGAAYEQYF. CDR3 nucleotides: TGCAGTGCCAGAGGTGCTAGCGGGGGGGCGGCCTACGAGCAGTACTTC.

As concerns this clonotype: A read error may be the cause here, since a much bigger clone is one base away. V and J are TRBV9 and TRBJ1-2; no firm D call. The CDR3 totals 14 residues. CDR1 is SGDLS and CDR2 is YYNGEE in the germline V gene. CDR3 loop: CAGSVASSDYGYTF. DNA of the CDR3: TGTGCCGGCAGCGTAGCGAGCAGCGACTATGGCTACACCTTC.

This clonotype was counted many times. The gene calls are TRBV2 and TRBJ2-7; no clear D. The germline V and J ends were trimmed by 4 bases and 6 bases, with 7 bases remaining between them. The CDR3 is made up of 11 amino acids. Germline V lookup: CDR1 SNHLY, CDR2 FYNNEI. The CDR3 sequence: CASSVGFEQYF. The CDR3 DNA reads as TGTGCCAGCAGTGTGGGGTTCGAGCAGTACTTC.